The sequence of this TCR beta chain was determined in a study of blood T cell repertoires in COVID-19. Study-wide background: The origin of the acute and convalescent COVID-19 samples was the United States, Italy and Spain.

Original processing notes: The assay estimated nucleated cells by amplifying reference gene primers. Generated by immunoSEQ multiplex PCR, the TCRdb table keeps only in-frame clones and is missing some. That table gives V, J and clone size, and the DNA gave D and trimming. The sample lists approximately 190,000 clones, roughly four fifths occurring once. The CDR3 totals 12 residues. Between the trimmed V and J ends, which lost 6 bases and 3 bases, there was a span of 9 bases. CDR1 is MNHEY and CDR2 is SMNVEV in the germline V gene (reference sequence). The TCR comes from a woman in her thirties or forties with acute or convalescent COVID-19. Specimen: peripheral blood. The chain is built from TRBV27 and TRBJ2-7; D call uncertain. For the CDR3, the DNA is TGTGCCAGCAGCACCAACTTCTACGAGCAGTACTTC. Translation: CASSTNFYEQYF.